This T cell receptor (beta chain) appears in the sequencing data of a study of cytomegalovirus exposure and HLA in healthy donors. Overall study results and limits: 164 TCR beta chains were listed as cytomegalovirus-associated. A later analysis found first-cohort TCR clusters tended to co-occur in the 120 or so validation repertoires.

V was pared by 1 base and J by 8 bases, with 12 bases of the junction left unmatched. CDR1 and CDR2 (germline): SQVTM, ANQGSEA. This CDR3 is 16 amino acids long. In regard to this clone: Its target is not known.

Produced via immunoSEQ multiplex PCR; TCRdb's table is partial and in-frame only. The sample holds approximately 65,000 clones, around 93% seen once. The sequencing input was PBMCs. The chain uses TRBV29-1 and TRBJ1-2; TRBD1 agrees at 11 bases. This sequence was found in a woman between 18 and 29 years old in good health and CMV-seronegative. DNA of the CDR3: TGCAGCGTTGAAGGCGCGGGTGGACAGGGGGCTGGAGGCTACACCTTC. The encoded protein is CSVEGAGGQGAGGYTF.